The entry that follows covers one T cell receptor (beta chain) sequence. The data were produced by immunoSEQ multiplex PCR, yet TCRdb's version contains in-frame clones alone and is incomplete. This sample has roughly 190,000 clones; 80% to 90% occur once, and the top ten carry 15% to 20%. The sample originates from a study of blood T cell repertoires in COVID-19. This TCR was sampled from a human donor in a cohort sampled during active COVID-19. Sample: peripheral blood.

This CDR3 reads CASSPHRNQPQHF. CDR3 nucleotide sequence: TGTGCCAGCTCACCTCACAGAAATCAGCCCCAGCATTTT. V and J are TRBV18 and TRBJ1-5; no definite D call. This CDR3 has 13 residues. The germline V gene has CDR1 KGHSH and CDR2 LQKENI. V was clipped by 3 bases and J by 4 bases, with 7 bases between them.